This is a list of T cell receptor beta chains from one sample in a study of response to subunit inactivated influenza vaccine. In TCRdb, the RT-PCR reads were re-called with MiXCR into one record per CDR3 protein. The sample shows about 530,000 distinct CDR3 sequences, approximately 12% of them seen only once. The source was PBMCs from blood, collected about 6 weeks after vaccination. The receptors originated from a man over 45 who received an inactivated influenza vaccine. CDR3s leave out the opening cysteine and the closing phenylalanine or tryptophan. D genes are given only for firm matches.

>TRBJ1-4|TRBV12-3/TRBV12-4|NA
ASSLTPEGKLF
>TRBJ1-5|TRBV12-3/TRBV12-4|NA
ASSFDRGQPQH
>TRBJ1-2|TRBV24-1|NA
ATSDFALNYGYT
>TRBJ1-1|TRBV18|NA
ASSPGRRGNTEAF
>TRBJ2-2|TRBV7-9|NA
ASSFKGTVSVGELF
>TRBJ2-5|TRBV5-1|TRBD1
ASSRYLTRDRGQETQY
>TRBJ2-7|TRBV7-2|NA
ASSLQSNYEQY
>TRBJ2-5|TRBV5-4|TRBD2
ASSLGTSVETQY
>TRBJ2-7|TRBV20-1|TRBD2
SARRPSGIYEQY
>TRBJ2-1|TRBV28|TRBD1
ASSFPGTGGYNEQF
>TRBJ2-7|TRBV7-2|NA
ASSLAGQRSYEQY
>TRBJ2-7|TRBV12-3/TRBV12-4|NA
ASRGTANEQY
>TRBJ2-7|TRBV7-2|NA
ASSLGPYSYEQY
>TRBJ2-3|TRBV29-1|TRBD2
SLRLAGTDTQY
>TRBJ2-1|TRBV24-1|NA
ATSDPFGQF
>TRBJ2-3|TRBV7-9|NA
ASSTGAGPTDTQY